Each of the 25 T cell receptor beta chains below was sequenced from the same sample in a study of cytomegalovirus exposure and HLA in healthy donors. Primers for the PCR totalled 60 Vbeta and 13 Jbeta. Profiling relied on immunoSEQ multiplex PCR, and the TCRdb table lists in-frame clones only, not all of them. The sample carries fewer than 200,000 clones, 12% recorded once. The source material was PBMCs. The receptors were gathered from a man aged 50-60 years in good health and CMV-seropositive.

This chain connects TRBV5-1 to TRBJ2-5; 9 bases align to TRBD1. The V and J ends lost 4 bases and 5 bases, in that order; junction bases with no gene match: 6. The CDR3 is 14 amino acids. The V gene's germline CDR1 is SGHRS and CDR2 YFSETQ. The CDR3 loop is CASSANGQGETQYF. The DNA of the CDR3 is TGCGCCAGCAGCGCAAACGGACAGGGGGAGACCCAGTACTTC. Full variable domain (rest looked up from reference TRBV5-1 and TRBJ2-5): KAGVTQTPRYLIKTRGQQVTLSCSPISGHRSVSWYQQTPGQGLQFLFEYFSETQRNKGNFPGRFSGRQFSNSRSEMNVSTLELGDSALYLCASSANGQGETQYFGPGTRLLVL.

This clone was counted only a few times. The chain couples TRBV15 to TRBJ2-3; 12 nucleotides line up with TRBD1. V lost 8 bases and J lost 3; bases outside the gene matches: 3. The CDR3 consists of 14 residues. Per germline, CDR1 LNHNV and CDR2 YYDKDF (reference sequence). The CDR3 spells CATGDRGPTDTQYF. The DNA for the CDR3 is TGTGCCACCGGGGACAGGGGGCCTACAGATACGCAGTATTTT.

A few counts support this clone. A junction boundary mismatches the germline segment, possibly from a read error. The chain couples TRBV7-7 to TRBJ1-5; D is ambiguous. The CDR3 runs 13 residues. The germline V gene encodes CDR1 SSHAT and CDR2 FNYEAQ (reference sequence). The CDR3 here is CASSLATDQPQHF. The CDR3 DNA follows: TGTGCTAGCAGCTTAGCCACAGATCAGCCCCAGCATTTT.

The chain has TRBV11-3 and TRBJ1-4; the match to TRBD1 covers 7 bases. Losses at the gene ends were 5 bases for V and 7 bases for J; bases not matched to a gene: 10. CDR1 is SGHNT and CDR2 is YENEEA in the germline V gene. The CDR3 spans 15 residues. The CDR3 is CASSGHRGKGEKLFF. Here the CDR3 DNA reads TGTGCCAGCAGCGGGCACAGGGGAAAGGGTGAAAAACTGTTTTTT.

This clone was picked up a small number of times. CDR3 in amino acids: CASSVMGADTEAFF. Here the CDR3 DNA reads TGTGCCAGCAGCGTAATGGGGGCTGACACTGAAGCTTTCTTT. The chain recombines TRBV9 with TRBJ1-1, with a weak D call TRBD1 (6 bases). This CDR3 contains 14 residues. Trimming removed 1 base from V and 3 bases from J, with 10 bases in between. CDR1 and CDR2 from the germline V gene are SGDLS and YYNGEE.

This clone was recorded a few times. The V gene is TRBV5-6, the J gene TRBJ2-5; D ambiguous. Germline CDR1 reads SGHDT; CDR2 reads YYEEEE. V shed 0 bases and J shed 2 bases, with 8 bases lying between them. This CDR3 region has 14 residues. In nucleotides, the CDR3 is TGTGCCAGCAGCTTGGTGGCAGTACAAGAGACCCAGTACTTC. Its protein is CASSLVAVQETQYF.

This sequence joins TRBV7-2 and TRBJ1-2; 10 bases align to TRBD1. The germline CDR1 and CDR2 sequences are SGHTA and FQGNSA. This CDR3 region has 15 residues. Losses at the gene ends were 5 bases for V and 3 bases for J; bases not matched to a gene: 6. CDR3 nucleotide sequence: TGTGCCAGCAGCCCCAAGACAGGGGGCTACTATGGCTACACCTTC. Its translation is CASSPKTGGYYGYTF. Full variable domain (rest looked up from reference TRBV7-2 and TRBJ1-2): GAGVSQSPSNKVTEKGKDVELRCDPISGHTALYWYRQSLGQGLEFLIYFQGNSAPDKSGLPSDRFSAERTGGSVSTLTIQRTQQEDSAVYLCASSPKTGGYYGYTFGSGTRLTVV.

The rearrangement links TRBV10-3 to TRBJ2-5, with 8 bases fitting TRBD2. The CDR3 spans 14 residues. Germline V gene lookup returns CDR1 ENHRY and CDR2 SYGVKD. The junction had 6 bases not matched to a gene; V was cut back by 8 bases and J by 1 base. CDR3 region: CAIAGGLPQETQYF. In DNA, the CDR3 is TGTGCCATCGCGGGGGGCCTTCCCCAAGAGACCCAGTACTTC.

This clone has more than one count but fewer than ten. The chain has TRBV5-6 and TRBJ2-3; 11 bases match TRBD2. The CDR3 sequence is 16 residues long. V lost 2 bases and J lost 2; bases outside the gene matches: 4. Germline V gene lookup returns CDR1 SGHDT and CDR2 YYEEEE. Here the CDR3 DNA reads TGTGCCAGCAGCTTTTTGGGACTAGCGGTCACAGATACGCAGTATTTT. This translates into CASSFLGLAVTDTQYF.

The sample holds one count of this clone. The rearrangement joins TRBV9 to TRBJ2-1, with TRBD2 matching over 10 bases. V lost 4 bases, J lost 7 bases, and 8 bases stayed unmatched. The CDR3 has 15 residues. CDR1 is SGDLS and CDR2 is YYNGEE in the germline V gene. Here the CDR3 DNA reads TGTGCCAGCAGCTTCAGCGGGGGGGCATCAAATGAGCAGTTCTTC. This codes for CASSFSGGASNEQFF.

In this sample, this clone turned up a few times. V gene TRBV10-1 combines with J gene TRBJ2-2; 11 positions agree with TRBD2. Trimming took 3 bases from V and 4 from J; bases not matched to a gene: 4. Germline V CDR1 and CDR2: WNHNN, SYGVQD (reference sequence). This CDR3 is built from 16 residues. In nucleotides, the CDR3 is TGCGCCAGCAGTGAAGGACTAGCGGGCACCACCGGGGAGCTGTTTTTT. Its protein is CASSEGLAGTTGELFF.

In its sample, this clone was seen a few times. The CDR3 loop is CASSLELAGGTDTQYF. The CDR3 region has the DNA TGTGCCAGCAGCTTGGAACTAGCGGGGGGGACAGATACGCAGTATTTT. This sequence joins TRBV5-6 and TRBJ2-3, with 13 bases fitting TRBD2. Trimming removed 0 bases from V and 3 bases from J; junction bases left unmatched: 1. This CDR3 is 16 amino acids long. CDR1 and CDR2 (germline): SGHDT, YYEEEE.

The genes are TRBV6-6 and TRBJ2-5, with 10 bases fitting TRBD2. V shed 6 bases and J 1 base; nucleotides not matched to a gene: 5. Germline values: CDR1 MNHNY, CDR2 SVGAGI (reference sequence). The CDR3 is 15 residues long. The CDR3 sequence is CASRASGGLQETQYF. CDR3 sequence (DNA): TGTGCCAGCAGGGCTAGCGGGGGACTCCAAGAGACCCAGTACTTC.

Points on this clone: At the DNA level, this CDR3 is encoded by other sequences in the same sample as well. The rearrangement joins TRBV6-1 to TRBJ1-5; D gene uncertain. This CDR3 comprises 15 residues. Germline loops: CDR1 MNHNS, CDR2 SASEGT. Trimming took off 2 bases at V and 1 base at J, with 9 bases between the two ends. In DNA, the CDR3 is TGTGCCAGCAGTGAATTGGGAGGAAGCAATCAGCCCCAGCATTTT. This codes for CASSELGGSNQPQHF.

The V and J genes are TRBV5-6 and TRBJ1-4; 7 bases align to TRBD1. The junction had 7 bases not matched to a gene; V was cut back by 4 bases and J by 4 bases. Looked up from germline, CDR1 is SGHDT and CDR2 is YYEEEE. The CDR3 spans 15 residues. CDR3 DNA: TGTGCCAGCAGCCACGTCAGGGGGTTTAATGAAAAACTGTTTTTT. The encoded protein is CASSHVRGFNEKLFF.

This clone has a handful of counts. The chain links TRBV4-3 to TRBJ1-6; TRBD1 is a possible D gene (6 bases). CDR1 LGHNA and CDR2 YSLEER come from the germline V gene. The CDR3 contains 20 residues. V was pared by 1 base and J by 0 bases, with 19 bases between. The CDR3 nucleotides are TGCGCCAGCAGCCAAGGCAGGGGATTCAGTTCAAGCTCCTATAATTCACCCCTCCACTTT. This gives the protein CASSQGRGFSSSSYNSPLHF.

The chain is built from TRBV6-5 and TRBJ1-4; D not certain. The CDR3 consists of 14 residues. Germline CDR1 is MNHEY and CDR2 is SVGAGI. The V gene lost 4 bases and the J gene lost 0 bases, with 6 bases spanning the gap. The CDR3 here is CASSSLTTNEKLFF. As DNA, the CDR3 is TGTGCCAGCAGTTCACTAACAACTAATGAAAAACTGTTTTTT.

This clone has only a few counts. The CDR3 sequence is CASSVSGGKTTGETQYF. The CDR3 coding sequence is TGCGCCAGCAGCGTTAGCGGGGGAAAAACGACGGGGGAGACCCAGTACTTC. The chain employs TRBV5-1 and TRBJ2-5, with 9 nucleotides matching TRBD2. V lost 4 bases to trimming and J lost 5 bases; unmatched junction nucleotides: 15. Germline V gene sequence: CDR1 SGHRS, CDR2 YFSETQ. CDR3 length: 17 residues. Variable domain in full (rest from reference TRBV5-1 and TRBJ2-5): KAGVTQTPRYLIKTRGQQVTLSCSPISGHRSVSWYQQTPGQGLQFLFEYFSETQRNKGNFPGRFSGRQFSNSRSEMNVSTLELGDSALYLCASSVSGGKTTGETQYFGPGTRLLVL.

A few counts support this clone. Written as DNA, the CDR3 is TGTGCCAGCAGTTTAAGGACAGGGGGCTACGAGCAGTACGTC. As protein: CASSLRTGGYEQYV. The chain combines TRBV27 with TRBJ2-7; 10 bases are a match to TRBD1. Germline CDR1 and CDR2: MNHEY and SMNVEV (reference sequence). The ends lost 2 bases at V and 3 bases at J; junction bases unmatched: 1. The CDR3 runs to 14 residues.

The chain couples TRBV18 to TRBJ1-1, with TRBD1 as a possible D gene (5 bases). Germline CDR1 KGHSH, CDR2 LQKENI. V was shortened by 6 bases and J by 3 bases, with 17 bases between the two germline ends. The CDR3 sequence is 15 residues long. CDR3 sequence: CASSIREGSDTEAFF. The CDR3 bases are TGTGCCAGCTCTATCAGGGAGGGAAGTGACACTGAAGCTTTCTTT.

This clone was counted a few times. This chain joins TRBV6-1 and TRBJ1-6; D ambiguous. V lost 3 bases and J 3 bases, leaving 9 bases between the germline ends. CDR3 size: 15 residues. From germline, CDR1 is MNHNS and CDR2 SASEGT. This CDR3 reads CASSEWAIYNSPLHF. In nucleotides, the CDR3 is TGTGCCAGCAGTGAGTGGGCCATCTATAATTCACCCCTCCACTTT.

The chain combines TRBV2 with TRBJ1-5; a weak D match, TRBD1 (5 bases). Germline CDR1 is SNHLY and CDR2 is FYNNEI. The CDR3 is made up of 14 amino acids. Deletions cut 1 base from V and 6 bases from J, with 10 bases between. The CDR3 spells CASSEGQGGQPQHF. The CDR3 nucleotides are TGTGCCAGCAGTGAAGGTCAGGGTGGTCAGCCCCAGCATTTT.

This chain links TRBV9 with TRBJ2-2; the match to TRBD1 covers 8 bases. V lost 3 bases to trimming and J lost 4 bases; unmatched junction nucleotides: 8. CDR1 is SGDLS, CDR2 YYNGEE, per germline. The CDR3 covers 16 residues. The CDR3: CASSEIQGTGTGELFF. The CDR3 DNA reads as TGTGCCAGCAGCGAGATTCAGGGGACAGGCACCGGGGAGCTGTTTTTT. Variable domain in full (rest from reference TRBV9 and TRBJ2-2): DSGVTQTPKHLITATGQRVTLRCSPRSGDLSVYWYQQSLDQGLQFLIQYYNGEERAKGNILERFSAQQFPDLHSELNLSSLELGDSALYFCASSEIQGTGTGELFFGEGSRLTVL.

The rearrangement joins TRBV30 to TRBJ2-7; 8 bases are a match to TRBD1. The J segment lost 3 bases and the V segment lost 8 bases, leaving 3 bases of the junction unmatched. CDR3 length: 11 residues. The V gene's germline CDR1 is GTSNPN and CDR2 SVGIG (reference sequence). CDR3: CAGTGGYEQYF. The CDR3 nucleotides read TGTGCCGGAACAGGGGGCTACGAGCAGTACTTC.

This clone was found a few times. The chain joins TRBV27 to TRBJ1-2, with TRBD1 matching 7 bases. CDR1 and CDR2 from the germline V gene are MNHEY and SMNVEV (reference sequence). With 6 bases clipped from V and 4 bases from J, the junction kept 8 bases outside the gene matches. The CDR3 sequence is 14 residues long. CDR3 nucleotides: TGTGCCAGCAGCCGGGAGGGACAGATCTATGGCTACACCTTC. Translation: CASSREGQIYGYTF.